The entry below describes one T cell receptor beta chain. The sample holds a few counts of this clone. The specificity of this receptor is unknown. No base qualities exist here, and no much larger clone lies one base off it. The record originates from a study of CD8+ T cells in alopecia areata (dated by TCRdb to about 2018). With respect to the entire study: Treated patients were enrolled in an open-label pilot trial of oral tofacitinib, 5 to 10 mg twice daily, for moderate-to-severe alopecia areata. RNA was obtained with the PAXgene miRNA kit for fixed scalp, the miRNeasy kit for PBMCs, and the RNeasy kit for mouse skin. Scalp tissue and sorted CD4+ and CD8+ peripheral blood T cells from patchy and totalis/universalis alopecia areata patients and from healthy controls were covered by human TCRbeta sequencing. Patients stayed on tofacitinib for 6 to 18 months and then had 6 months of follow-up off drug so that delayed response and recurrence could be assessed. Scalp clonality was compared across normal scalp (n=4), patchy alopecia areata scalp (n=8), and alopecia totalis/universalis scalp (n=8). TCRbeta CDR3 regions were amplified by immunoSEQ multiplex PCR with 35 Vbeta forward and 13 Jbeta reverse primers. Tofacitinib-treated patients had biopsies at baseline and at 4 and 24 weeks of treatment, with a later scalp biopsy in several patients. In both human patients and the C3H/HeJ mouse model, the study applied high-throughput TCRbeta sequencing to look at T cell clonal expansion in alopecia areata.

Taken with the paper, the label for time point translates to: baseline before oral tofacitinib. Peripheral blood and lesional scalp punch biopsies were obtained from patients with alopecia areata. After PBMCs were isolated by density centrifugation and stained for CD3, CD4 and CD8, a FACSAria was used to sort CD4+ and CD8+ T cells. Results and caveats for the whole study, not just this receptor: Compared with normal scalp, lesional scalp, particularly in alopecia totalis/universalis, had higher clonality and more expanded CD8+ clones, which suggests antigenic drive. Unlike mouse skin, where gammadelta T cells dominate, normal human skin contains resident alphabeta T cells that get sequenced too, which complicates analysis of the scalp TCR repertoire. Compared with mice, TCR sequences shared between patients were less clear, possibly partly because of HLA diversity across the patient population.

The library relied on the immunoSEQ multiplex PCR assay. For TCR sequencing, RNA was extracted from every sample and reverse transcribed into cDNA to serve as template. SuperScript III was used to make first-strand cDNA, primed with a 2:1 mix of oligo-dT and random hexamers. A synthetic immune receptor repertoire was used to measure amplification bias, and any remaining bias was corrected computationally. The study's processing was this. Raw reads were preprocessed to remove errors, and CDR3 was defined by IMGT conventions from the conserved cysteine to phenylalanine. Clonality was computed as 1 minus the Shannon entropy, with the entropy normalized by log2 of the number of productive unique TCRs. Scalp TCRbeta sequences were cross-referenced with sorted blood CD4 and CD8 repertoires so that the CD4 or CD8 identity of scalp clones could be inferred. Sourced from immuneACCESS, this table was stored by TCRdb with only in-frame sequences that have V and J called. A share of the clones is absent; for the studies checked, an unresolved V gene accounts for under half, and the remainder has no known explanation. From that table come the V and J calls and clone size; the DNA was used to work out D and trimming. The sample table lists 150,000 to 200,000 clones, about 60% of them with a count of one. Of the sample, roughly 15% is held by the ten largest clones.

V loses 6 bases at its end and J loses 1 base; junction bases beyond the gene matches: 4. Its CDR3 holds 14 amino acids, cysteine through phenylalanine. Only CDR3 DNA is held: 42 bases, read in frame from base 1. CDR1 and CDR2 were assigned from the germline V gene (reference sequence) as LNHDA and SQIVND. The chain employs TRBV19 and TRBJ2-5, with 8 middle bases fitting TRBD1. This clonotype was obtained from a human donor with alopecia areata. The sequences come from CD4+ T cells sorted from blood, collected at week 0. The CDR3 protein: CASSTTGVQETQYF. The bases are TGTGCCAGTAGCACGACAGGGGTCCAAGAGACCCAGTACTTC.